A single sample is the source of the 2 T cell receptor beta chains below, sequenced in a study of T-cell reconstitution after alpha-beta-depleted transplantation in children. Unique molecular identifiers tagged the TCRbeta library. TCRdb re-called the PCR reads through MiXCR, storing one row per CDR3 protein. The data contain some 70,000 distinct CDR3 sequences, over 4.5% of them singletons. This specimen consisted of PBMCs, mostly from graft donor cells, obtained 180 days after TCRalphabeta/CD19-depleted stem cell transplant. All receptors come from a boy under three years old who had a stem cell transplant for acute myeloid leukemia, so the T cells may come from the graft donor.

This clonotype was seen at least ten times. The rearrangement joins TRBV21-1 to TRBJ1-2; the table's D call, TRBD1, was not checked against the DNA. TRBV21-1 is termed a pseudogene. This CDR3 comprises 12 residues. This chain's CDR3 is CASLQGADGYTF. In DNA form, the CDR3 reads TGTGCCAGCCTACAGGGGGCGGATGGCTACACCTTC.

Many counts were recorded for this clonotype. This chain joins TRBV20-1 and TRBJ2-3, with D maybe TRBD2 (7 bases). Trimming removed 3 bases at V and 3 bases at J, with 13 bases between. The length of the CDR3 is 14 residues. Looked up from germline, CDR1 is DFQATT and CDR2 is SNEGSKA (reference sequence). This CDR3 reads CSARRGGATDTQYF. Here the CDR3 DNA reads TGCAGTGCTAGGAGGGGGGGGGCAACAGATACGCAGTATTTT.